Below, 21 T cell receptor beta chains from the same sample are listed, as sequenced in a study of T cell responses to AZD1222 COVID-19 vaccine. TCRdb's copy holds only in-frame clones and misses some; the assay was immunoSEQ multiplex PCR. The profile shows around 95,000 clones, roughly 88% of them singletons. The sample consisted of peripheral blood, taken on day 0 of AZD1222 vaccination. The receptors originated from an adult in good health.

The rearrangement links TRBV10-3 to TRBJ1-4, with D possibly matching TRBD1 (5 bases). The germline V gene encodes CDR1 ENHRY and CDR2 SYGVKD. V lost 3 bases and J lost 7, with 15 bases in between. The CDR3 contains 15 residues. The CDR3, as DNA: TGTGCCATCAGTGACCAGGGAAACGACGGTGAAAAACTGTTTTTT. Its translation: CAISDQGNDGEKLFF.

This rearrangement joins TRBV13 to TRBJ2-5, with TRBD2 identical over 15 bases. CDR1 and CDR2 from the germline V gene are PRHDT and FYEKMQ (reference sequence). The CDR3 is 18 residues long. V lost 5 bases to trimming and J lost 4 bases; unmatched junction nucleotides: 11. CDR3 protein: CASSPGLAGGYFRETQYF. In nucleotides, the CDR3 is TGTGCCAGCAGCCCAGGACTAGCGGGAGGGTATTTTCGAGAGACCCAGTACTTC.

The CDR3 bases are TGTGCCAGCAGCCCAGACAGGTTCGATTCACCCCTCCACTTT. This gives the protein CASSPDRFDSPLHF. The chain carries TRBV5-6 and TRBJ1-6, with D perhaps TRBD1 (6 bases). Germline V gene sequence: CDR1 SGHDT, CDR2 YYEEEE. CDR3 length: 14 residues. V shed 4 bases and J shed 8 bases, with 13 bases lying between them. Complete variable domain (other parts from reference TRBV5-6 and TRBJ1-6): DAGVTQSPTHLIKTRGQQVTLRCSPKSGHDTVSWYQQALGQGPQFIFQYYEEEERQRGNFPDRFSGHQFPNYSSELNVNALLLGDSALYLCASSPDRFDSPLHFGNGTRLTVT.

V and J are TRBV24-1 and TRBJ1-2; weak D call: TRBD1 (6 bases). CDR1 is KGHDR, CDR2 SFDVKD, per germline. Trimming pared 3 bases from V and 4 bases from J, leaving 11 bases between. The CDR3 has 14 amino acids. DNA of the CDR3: TGTGCCACCAGTGATGACAGGAGCATCTATGGCTACACCTTC. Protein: CATSDDRSIYGYTF.

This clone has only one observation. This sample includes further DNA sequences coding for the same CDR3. The chain's CDR3 is CASSPPSGNEQFF. The CDR3 region has the DNA TGTGCCAGCTCACCACCTAGCGGTAATGAGCAGTTCTTC. The V gene is TRBV18, the J gene TRBJ2-1, with D possibly TRBD2 on 6 matching bases. Germline lookup yields CDR1 KGHSH and CDR2 LQKENI. The CDR3 spans 13 residues. V was cut by 0 bases and J by 7 bases, with 7 bases left in between.

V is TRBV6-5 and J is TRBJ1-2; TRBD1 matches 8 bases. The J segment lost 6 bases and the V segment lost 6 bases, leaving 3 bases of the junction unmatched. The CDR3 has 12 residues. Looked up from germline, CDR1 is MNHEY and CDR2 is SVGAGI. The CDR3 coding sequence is TGTGCCAGCAGAAAGACAGGGGATGGCTACACCTTC. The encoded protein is CASRKTGDGYTF.

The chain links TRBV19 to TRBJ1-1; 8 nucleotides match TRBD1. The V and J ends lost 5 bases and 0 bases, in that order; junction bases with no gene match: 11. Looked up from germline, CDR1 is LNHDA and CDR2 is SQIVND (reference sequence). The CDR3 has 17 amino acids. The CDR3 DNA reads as TGTGCCAGTAGTCTCGACAGGGGCCCCCTCATGAACACTGAAGCTTTCTTT. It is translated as CASSLDRGPLMNTEAFF.

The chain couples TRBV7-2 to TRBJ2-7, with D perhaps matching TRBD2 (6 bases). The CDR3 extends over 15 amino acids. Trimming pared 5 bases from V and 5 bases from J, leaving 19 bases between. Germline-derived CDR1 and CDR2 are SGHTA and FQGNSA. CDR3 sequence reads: CASSPHGGSWDEQYF. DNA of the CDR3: TGTGCCAGCAGCCCCCACGGGGGTTCCTGGGACGAGCAGTACTTC.

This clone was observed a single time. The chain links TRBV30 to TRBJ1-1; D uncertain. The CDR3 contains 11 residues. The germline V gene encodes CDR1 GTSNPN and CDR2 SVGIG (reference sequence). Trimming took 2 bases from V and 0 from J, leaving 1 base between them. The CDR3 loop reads CAWSLNTEAFF. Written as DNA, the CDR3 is TGTGCCTGGAGTCTGAACACTGAAGCTTTCTTT.

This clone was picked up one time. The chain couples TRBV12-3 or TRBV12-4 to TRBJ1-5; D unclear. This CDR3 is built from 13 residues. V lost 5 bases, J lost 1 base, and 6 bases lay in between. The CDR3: CASSQQSNQPQHF. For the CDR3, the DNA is TGTGCCAGCAGTCAGCAAAGCAATCAGCCCCAGCATTTT.

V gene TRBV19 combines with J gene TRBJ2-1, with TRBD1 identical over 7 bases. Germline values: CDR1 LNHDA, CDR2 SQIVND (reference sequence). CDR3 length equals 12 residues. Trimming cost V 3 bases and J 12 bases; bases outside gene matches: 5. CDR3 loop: CASSIRQGRQFF. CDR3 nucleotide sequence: TGTGCCAGTAGTATTCGACAGGGTAGGCAGTTCTTC. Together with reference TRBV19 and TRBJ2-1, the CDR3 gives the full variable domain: DGGITQSPKYLFRKEGQNVTLSCEQNLNHDAMYWYRQDPGQGLRLIYYSQIVNDFQKGDIAEGYSVSREKKESFPLTVTSAQKNPTAFYLCASSIRQGRQFFGPGTRLTVL.

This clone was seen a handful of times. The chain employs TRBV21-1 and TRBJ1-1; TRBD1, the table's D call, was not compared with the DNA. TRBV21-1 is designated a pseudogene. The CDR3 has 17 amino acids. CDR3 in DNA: TGTGCCAGCAGCGGACGCTCAGGGGGCGATTGTCACACTGAAGCTTTCTTT. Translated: CASSGRSGGDCHTEAFF.

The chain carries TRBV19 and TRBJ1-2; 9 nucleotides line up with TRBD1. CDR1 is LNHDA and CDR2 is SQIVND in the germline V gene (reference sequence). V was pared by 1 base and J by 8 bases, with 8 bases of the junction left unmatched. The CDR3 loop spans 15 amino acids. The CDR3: CASSIAGTGNYGYTF. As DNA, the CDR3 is TGTGCCAGTAGTATAGCCGGGACAGGGAATTACGGCTACACCTTC.

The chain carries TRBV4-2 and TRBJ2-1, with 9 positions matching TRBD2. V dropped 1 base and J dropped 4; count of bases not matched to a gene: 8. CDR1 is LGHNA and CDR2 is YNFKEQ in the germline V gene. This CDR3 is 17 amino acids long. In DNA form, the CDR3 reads TGTGCCAGCAGCCAAGGGGCGGGAGGGGACTATTACAATGAGCAGTTCTTC. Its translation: CASSQGAGGDYYNEQFF.

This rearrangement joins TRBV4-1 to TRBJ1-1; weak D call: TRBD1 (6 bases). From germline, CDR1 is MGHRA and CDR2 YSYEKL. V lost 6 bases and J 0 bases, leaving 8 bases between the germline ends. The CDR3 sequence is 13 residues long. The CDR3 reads CASRDSLNTEAFF. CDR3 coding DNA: TGCGCCAGCAGGGACAGCCTGAACACTGAAGCTTTCTTT.

The CDR3 coding sequence is TGTGCCAGCTTTACACAGGGGACGCTCCCGATTTCTGGCTACACCTTC. Amino acids: CASFTQGTLPISGYTF. This chain connects TRBV28 to TRBJ1-2; 7 nucleotides line up with TRBD1. The junction had 19 bases not matched to a gene; V was cut back by 8 bases and J by 7 bases. The CDR3 has 16 residues. Germline assignment: CDR1 MDHEN and CDR2 SYDVKM.

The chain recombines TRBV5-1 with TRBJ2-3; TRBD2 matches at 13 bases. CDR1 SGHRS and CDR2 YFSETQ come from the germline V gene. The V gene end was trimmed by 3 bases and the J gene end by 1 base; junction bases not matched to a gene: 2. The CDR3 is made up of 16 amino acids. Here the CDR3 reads CASSSGTSGGTDTQYF. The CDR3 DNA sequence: TGCGCCAGCAGCTCCGGGACTAGCGGGGGCACAGATACGCAGTATTTT. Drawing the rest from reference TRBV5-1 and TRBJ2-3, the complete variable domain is KAGVTQTPRYLIKTRGQQVTLSCSPISGHRSVSWYQQTPGQGLQFLFEYFSETQRNKGNFPGRFSGRQFSNSRSEMNVSTLELGDSALYLCASSSGTSGGTDTQYFGPGTRLTVL.

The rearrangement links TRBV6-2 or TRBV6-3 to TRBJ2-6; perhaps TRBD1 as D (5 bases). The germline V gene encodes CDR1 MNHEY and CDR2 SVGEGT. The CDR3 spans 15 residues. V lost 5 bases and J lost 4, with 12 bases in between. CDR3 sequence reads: CASSTDMTGANVLTF. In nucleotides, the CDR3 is TGTGCCAGCAGTACGGACATGACCGGGGCCAACGTCCTGACTTTC.

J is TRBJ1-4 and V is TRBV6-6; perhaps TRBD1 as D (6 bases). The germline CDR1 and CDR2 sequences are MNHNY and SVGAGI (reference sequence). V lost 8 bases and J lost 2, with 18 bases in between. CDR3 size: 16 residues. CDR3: CASRSFGGRTNEKLFF. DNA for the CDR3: TGTGCCAGCCGAAGTTTCGGGGGCCGGACTAATGAAAAACTGTTTTTT.

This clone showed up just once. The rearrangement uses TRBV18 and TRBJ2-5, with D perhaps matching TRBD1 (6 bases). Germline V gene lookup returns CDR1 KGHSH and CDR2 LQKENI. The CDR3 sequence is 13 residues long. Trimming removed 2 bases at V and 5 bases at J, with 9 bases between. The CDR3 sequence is CASSPRGGETQYF. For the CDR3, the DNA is TGTGCCAGCTCACCAAGAGGGGGTGAGACCCAGTACTTC.

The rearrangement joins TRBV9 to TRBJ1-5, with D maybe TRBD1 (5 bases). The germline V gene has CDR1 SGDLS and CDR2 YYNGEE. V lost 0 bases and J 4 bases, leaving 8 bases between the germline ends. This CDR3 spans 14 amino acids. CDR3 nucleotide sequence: TGTGCCAGCAGCGTAGGTTCAGGGAATCAGCCCCAGCATTTT. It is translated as CASSVGSGNQPQHF.